The 2 T cell receptor beta chains below come from one sample, sequenced in a study of T cell changes during pregnancy in multiple sclerosis. The data were produced by immunoSEQ multiplex PCR, yet TCRdb's version contains in-frame clones alone and is incomplete. The sample holds roughly 59,000 clones, approximately 89% seen once. The sample was peripheral blood, taken in the third trimester of pregnancy. These TCRs come from a female donor in good health, enrolled as a control in a pregnancy study.

The chain has TRBV19 and TRBJ1-2, with D possibly being TRBD1 (5 bases). Germline V lookup: CDR1 LNHDA, CDR2 SQIVND (reference sequence). V shed 5 bases and J shed 0 bases, with 7 bases lying between them. The CDR3 contains 13 residues. The CDR3 DNA is TGTGCCAGTAGTCCGGACACTAACTATGGCTACACCTTC. It is translated as CASSPDTNYGYTF.

The chain combines TRBV27 with TRBJ2-5; TRBD2 matches 9 bases. This CDR3 spans 14 amino acids. V trimming: 5 bases; J trimming: 5 bases; junction bases outside the gene matches: 6. From germline, CDR1 is MNHEY and CDR2 SMNVEV (reference sequence). The CDR3 region is CASSHWRGGETQYF. CDR3 nucleotides: TGTGCCAGCAGTCACTGGCGGGGGGGGGAGACCCAGTACTTC.